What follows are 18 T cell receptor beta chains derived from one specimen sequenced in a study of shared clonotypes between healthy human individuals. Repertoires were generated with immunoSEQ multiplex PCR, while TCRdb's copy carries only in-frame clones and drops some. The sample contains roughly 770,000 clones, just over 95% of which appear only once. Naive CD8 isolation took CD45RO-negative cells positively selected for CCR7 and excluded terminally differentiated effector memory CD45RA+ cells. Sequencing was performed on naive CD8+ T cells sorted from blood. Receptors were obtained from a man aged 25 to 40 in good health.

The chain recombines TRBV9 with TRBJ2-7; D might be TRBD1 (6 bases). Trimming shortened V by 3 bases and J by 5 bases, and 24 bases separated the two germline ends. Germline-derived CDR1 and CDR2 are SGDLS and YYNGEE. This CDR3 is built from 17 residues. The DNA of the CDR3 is TGTGCCAGCAGCGACCCGGTTAGGGCAGGGGAGTTCCACGAGCAGTACTTC. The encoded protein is CASSDPVRAGEFHEQYF.

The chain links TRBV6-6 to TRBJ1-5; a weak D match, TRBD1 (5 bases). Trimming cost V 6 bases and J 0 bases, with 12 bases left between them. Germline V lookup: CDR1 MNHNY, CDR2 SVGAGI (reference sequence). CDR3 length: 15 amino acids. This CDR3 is CASSHGTDSNQPQHF. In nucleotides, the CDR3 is TGTGCCAGCAGCCACGGGACCGATAGCAATCAGCCCCAGCATTTT.

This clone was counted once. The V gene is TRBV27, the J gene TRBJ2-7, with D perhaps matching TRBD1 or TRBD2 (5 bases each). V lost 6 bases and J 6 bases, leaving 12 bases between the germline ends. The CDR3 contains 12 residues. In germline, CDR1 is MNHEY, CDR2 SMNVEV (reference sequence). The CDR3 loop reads CASSGTVGEQYF. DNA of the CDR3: TGTGCCAGCAGCGGGACGGTGGGCGAGCAGTACTTC.

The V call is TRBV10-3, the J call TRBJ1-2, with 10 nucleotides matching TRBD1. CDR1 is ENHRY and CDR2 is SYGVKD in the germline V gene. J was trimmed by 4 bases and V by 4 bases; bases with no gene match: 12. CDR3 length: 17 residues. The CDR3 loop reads CAISAVGTGDISYGYTF. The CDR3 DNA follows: TGTGCCATCAGTGCAGTGGGGACAGGGGACATATCCTATGGCTACACCTTC.

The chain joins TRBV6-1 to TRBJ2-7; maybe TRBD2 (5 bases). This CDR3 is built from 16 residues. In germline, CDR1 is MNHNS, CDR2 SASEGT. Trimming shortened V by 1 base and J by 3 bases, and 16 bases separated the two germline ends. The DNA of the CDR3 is TGTGCCAGCAGTGAAGTTCACAGTGAGGGATTCTACGAGCAGTACTTC. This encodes CASSEVHSEGFYEQYF.

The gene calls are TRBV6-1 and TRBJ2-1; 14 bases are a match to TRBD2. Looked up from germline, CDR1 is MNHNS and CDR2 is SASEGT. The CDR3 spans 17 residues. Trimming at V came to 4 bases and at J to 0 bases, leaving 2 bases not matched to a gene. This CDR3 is CASSAGTSGSSYNEQFF. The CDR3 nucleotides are TGTGCCAGCAGTGCTGGGACTAGCGGGAGCTCCTACAATGAGCAGTTCTTC.

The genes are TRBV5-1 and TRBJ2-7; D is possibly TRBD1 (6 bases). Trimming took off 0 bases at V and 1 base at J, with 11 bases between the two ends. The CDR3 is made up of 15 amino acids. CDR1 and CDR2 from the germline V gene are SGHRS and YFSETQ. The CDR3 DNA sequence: TGCGCCAGCAGCTTGGAGCGCCAGGGGTCCTACGAGCAGTACTTC. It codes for CASSLERQGSYEQYF. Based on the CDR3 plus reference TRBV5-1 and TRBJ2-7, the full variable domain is KAGVTQTPRYLIKTRGQQVTLSCSPISGHRSVSWYQQTPGQGLQFLFEYFSETQRNKGNFPGRFSGRQFSNSRSEMNVSTLELGDSALYLCASSLERQGSYEQYFGPGTRLTVT.

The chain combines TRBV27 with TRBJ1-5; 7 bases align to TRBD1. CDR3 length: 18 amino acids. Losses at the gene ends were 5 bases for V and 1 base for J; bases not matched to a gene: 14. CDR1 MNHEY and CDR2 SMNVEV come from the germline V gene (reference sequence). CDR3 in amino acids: CASSPGQETLISNQPQHF. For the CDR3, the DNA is TGTGCCAGCAGTCCCGGACAGGAGACGCTAATAAGCAATCAGCCCCAGCATTTT.

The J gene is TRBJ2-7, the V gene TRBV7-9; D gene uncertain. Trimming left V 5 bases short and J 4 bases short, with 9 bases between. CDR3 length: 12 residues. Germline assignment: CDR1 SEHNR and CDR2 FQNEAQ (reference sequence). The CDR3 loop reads CASSVGSYEQYF. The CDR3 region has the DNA TGTGCCAGCAGCGTGGGTTCTTACGAGCAGTACTTC. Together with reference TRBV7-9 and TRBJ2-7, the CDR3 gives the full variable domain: DTGVSQNPRHKITKRGQNVTFRCDPISEHNRLYWYRQTLGQGPEFLTYFQNEAQLEKSRLLSDRFSAERPKGSFSTLEIQRTEQGDSAMYLCASSVGSYEQYFGPGTRLTVT.

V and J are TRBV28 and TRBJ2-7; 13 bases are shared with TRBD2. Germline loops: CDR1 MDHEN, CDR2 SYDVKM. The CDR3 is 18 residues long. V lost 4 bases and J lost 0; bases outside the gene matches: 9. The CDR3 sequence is CASSSPGLAGRPSYEQYF. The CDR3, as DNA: TGTGCCAGCAGTTCGCCGGGACTAGCGGGACGTCCCTCCTACGAGCAGTACTTC.

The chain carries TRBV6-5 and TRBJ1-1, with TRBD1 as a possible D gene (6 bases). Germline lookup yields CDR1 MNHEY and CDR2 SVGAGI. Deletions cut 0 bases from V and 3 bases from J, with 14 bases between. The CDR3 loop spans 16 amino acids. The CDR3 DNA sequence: TGTGCCAGCAGTTACTCGAATTGGGGGCGGGACACTGAAGCTTTCTTT. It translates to CASSYSNWGRDTEAFF.

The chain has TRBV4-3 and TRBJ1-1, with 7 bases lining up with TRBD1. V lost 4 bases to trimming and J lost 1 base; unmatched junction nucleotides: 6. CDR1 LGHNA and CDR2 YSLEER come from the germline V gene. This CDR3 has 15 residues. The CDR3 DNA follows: TGCGCCAGCAGCCTTGGACAGGTGGGGAACACTGAAGCTTTCTTT. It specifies CASSLGQVGNTEAFF.

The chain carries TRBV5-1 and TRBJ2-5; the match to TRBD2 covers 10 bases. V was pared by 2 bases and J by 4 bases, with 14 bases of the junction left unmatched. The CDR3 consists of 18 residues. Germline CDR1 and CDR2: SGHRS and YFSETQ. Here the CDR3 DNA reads TGCGCCAGCAGCTTAGTATTAGCGGGAGGAGCTTTAAGAGAGACCCAGTACTTC. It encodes CASSLVLAGGALRETQYF.

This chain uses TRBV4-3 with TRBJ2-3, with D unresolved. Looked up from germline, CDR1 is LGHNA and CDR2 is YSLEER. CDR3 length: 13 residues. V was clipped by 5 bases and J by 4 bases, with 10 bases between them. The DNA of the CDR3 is TGCGCCAGCAGCTCCACCAAGCCAGATACGCAGTATTTT. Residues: CASSSTKPDTQYF.

The CDR3 reads CASTGGNYGYTF. DNA for the CDR3: TGTGCCAGCACCGGGGGGAACTATGGCTACACCTTC. The chain has TRBV6-5 and TRBJ1-2; D is possibly TRBD1 (5 bases). This CDR3 comprises 12 residues. CDR1 is MNHEY, CDR2 SVGAGI, per germline. Between the trimmed V and J ends, which lost 7 bases and 2 bases, there was a span of 8 bases.

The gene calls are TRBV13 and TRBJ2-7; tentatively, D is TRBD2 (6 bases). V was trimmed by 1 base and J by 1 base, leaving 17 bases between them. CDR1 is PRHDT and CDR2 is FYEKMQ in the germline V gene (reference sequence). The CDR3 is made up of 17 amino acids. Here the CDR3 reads CASSLERSGVPSYEQYF. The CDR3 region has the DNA TGTGCCAGCAGCTTAGAGAGGTCGGGGGTGCCATCCTACGAGCAGTACTTC. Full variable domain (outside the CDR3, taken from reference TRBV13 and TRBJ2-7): AAGVIQSPRHLIKEKRETATLKCYPIPRHDTVYWYQQGPGQDPQFLISFYEKMQSDKGSIPDRFSAQQFSDYHSELNMSSLELGDSALYFCASSLERSGVPSYEQYFGPGTRLTVT.

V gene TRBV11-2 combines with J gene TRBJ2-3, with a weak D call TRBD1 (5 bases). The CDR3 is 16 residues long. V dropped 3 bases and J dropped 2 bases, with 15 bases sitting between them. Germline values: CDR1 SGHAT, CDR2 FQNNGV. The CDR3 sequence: CASSFGHTVYTDTQYF. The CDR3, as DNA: TGTGCCAGCAGCTTTGGACATACGGTGTACACAGATACGCAGTATTTT.

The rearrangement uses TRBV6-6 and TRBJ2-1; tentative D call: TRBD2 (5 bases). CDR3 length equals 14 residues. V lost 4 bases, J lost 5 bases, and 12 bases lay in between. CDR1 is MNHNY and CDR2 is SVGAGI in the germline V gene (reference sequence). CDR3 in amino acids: CASSSAVTHNEQFF. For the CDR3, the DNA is TGTGCCAGCAGTTCAGCGGTGACGCACAATGAGCAGTTCTTC.